The rows below give T cell receptor beta chains drawn from one sample of a study of T cell repertoires in cytomegalovirus infection. TCRdb re-derived calls from the reads in MiXCR, one entry per CDR3 protein. The table records about 190,000 distinct CDR3 sequences, about 28% of them present only once. Sequenced input: PBMCs. Every receptor here comes from a human donor in good health (CMV status not recorded). Some clones in this sample may be carry-over from other donors' samples. Both conserved end residues are part of each CDR3. A D gene is named only where the DNA matches it firmly. Clone size is stated in some rows and not others, as once, few, many or a class when expanded.

j_call: TRBJ1-6; v_call: TRBV7-2; clone_size: many; d_call: .; cdr3_aa: CASSFTASSYNSPLHF; cdr3_nt: TGTGCCAGCAGCTTTACCGCTAGCTCCTATAATTCACCCCTCCACTTT
j_call: TRBJ2-5; v_call: TRBV12-3/TRBV12-4; clone_size: .; d_call: TRBD1; cdr3_aa: CASSKTGVQETQYF; cdr3_nt: TGTGCCAGCAGTAAGACAGGGGTGCAAGAGACCCAGTACTTC
j_call: TRBJ2-1; v_call: TRBV20-1; clone_size: few; d_call: TRBD2; cdr3_aa: CSARSTSRHNEQFF; cdr3_nt: TGCAGTGCTCGCTCGACTAGCAGGCACAATGAGCAGTTCTTC
j_call: TRBJ1-2; v_call: TRBV5-1; clone_size: .; d_call: TRBD1; cdr3_aa: CASSTGDRSYGYTF; cdr3_nt: TGCGCCAGCAGCACGGGGGACAGGAGCTATGGCTACACCTTC
j_call: TRBJ1-1; v_call: TRBV4-1; clone_size: few; d_call: .; cdr3_aa: CASSQGGYTEAFF; cdr3_nt: TGCGCCAGCAGCCAGGGAGGATACACTGAAGCTTTCTTT
j_call: TRBJ1-1; v_call: TRBV7-3; clone_size: .; d_call: TRBD1; cdr3_aa: CASRLQGAMNTEAFF; cdr3_nt: TGTGCCAGCAGGTTGCAGGGGGCCATGAACACTGAAGCTTTCTTT
j_call: TRBJ1-1; v_call: TRBV6-1; clone_size: .; d_call: .; cdr3_aa: CASSLETIRETEAFF; cdr3_nt: TGTGCCAGCAGTCTTGAAACTATACGGGAGACTGAAGCTTTCTTT
j_call: TRBJ2-7; v_call: TRBV6-2/TRBV6-3; clone_size: few; d_call: .; cdr3_aa: CATARGTIVYEQYF; cdr3_nt: TGTGCCACCGCAAGAGGGACCATCGTCTACGAGCAGTACTTC
j_call: TRBJ1-2; v_call: TRBV29-1; clone_size: once; d_call: TRBD1; cdr3_aa: CSAIRQGSDYGYTF; cdr3_nt: TGCAGCGCTATTCGACAGGGATCGGACTATGGCTACACCTTC
j_call: TRBJ2-7; v_call: TRBV11-2; clone_size: many; d_call: .; cdr3_aa: CASSTLRGFNEQYF; cdr3_nt: TGTGCCAGCAGCACTCTCAGGGGTTTCAACGAGCAGTACTTC
j_call: TRBJ2-5; v_call: TRBV6-2/TRBV6-3; clone_size: .; d_call: TRBD1; cdr3_aa: CAIQGDGETQYF; cdr3_nt: TGTGCCATCCAGGGGGATGGCGAGACCCAGTACTTC
j_call: TRBJ2-3; v_call: TRBV7-2; clone_size: many; d_call: .; cdr3_aa: CASTIRATTDTQYF; cdr3_nt: TGTGCCAGCACCATCAGGGCCACCACAGATACGCAGTATTTT
j_call: TRBJ2-3; v_call: TRBV30; clone_size: .; d_call: .; cdr3_aa: CAWSTAATDTQYF; cdr3_nt: TGTGCCTGGAGTACAGCCGCCACAGATACGCAGTATTTT
j_call: TRBJ1-1; v_call: TRBV18; clone_size: .; d_call: .; cdr3_aa: CASSPQPSTNTEAFF; cdr3_nt: TGTGCCAGCTCACCCCAACCGAGCACTAACACTGAAGCTTTCTTT
j_call: TRBJ2-7; v_call: TRBV29-1; clone_size: .; d_call: TRBD2; cdr3_aa: CSVGLAEGEQYF; cdr3_nt: TGCAGCGTTGGACTAGCTGAAGGCGAGCAGTACTTC
j_call: TRBJ1-1; v_call: TRBV5-4; clone_size: .; d_call: .; cdr3_aa: CASSSPSMNTEAFF; cdr3_nt: TGTGCCAGCAGCTCTCCTTCCATGAACACTGAAGCTTTCTTT
j_call: TRBJ1-2; v_call: TRBV10-2; clone_size: few; d_call: TRBD1; cdr3_aa: CASRDSLDYGYTF; cdr3_nt: TGCGCCAGCCGGGACAGCCTGGACTATGGCTACACCTTC
j_call: TRBJ1-5; v_call: TRBV7-6; clone_size: .; d_call: .; cdr3_aa: CVSSLGVLNSNQPQHF; cdr3_nt: TGTGTCAGCAGCTTGGGCGTTCTTAATAGCAATCAGCCCCAGCATTTT
j_call: TRBJ2-2; v_call: TRBV20-1; clone_size: .; d_call: TRBD1; cdr3_aa: CSAWTGKVGELFF; cdr3_nt: TGCAGTGCCTGGACAGGGAAAGTCGGGGAGCTGTTTTTT
j_call: TRBJ1-2; v_call: TRBV29-1; clone_size: few; d_call: .; cdr3_aa: CSVEENPGSYGYTF; cdr3_nt: TGCAGCGTTGAAGAGAATCCAGGGTCCTATGGCTACACCTTC
j_call: TRBJ1-1; v_call: TRBV5-1; clone_size: .; d_call: .; cdr3_aa: CASSLASMNTEAFF; cdr3_nt: TGCGCCAGCAGCTTGGCAAGCATGAACACTGAAGCTTTCTTT
j_call: TRBJ2-1; v_call: TRBV24-1; clone_size: .; d_call: .; cdr3_aa: CATSDATDSYNVQFF; cdr3_nt: TGTGCCACCAGTGACGCTACCGACAGTTACAATGTGCAGTTCTTC
j_call: TRBJ2-1; v_call: TRBV12-3/TRBV12-4; clone_size: .; d_call: .; cdr3_aa: CASSFTTTGRLYNEQFF; cdr3_nt: TGTGCCAGCAGTTTTACCACCACGGGGAGACTTTACAATGAGCAGTTCTTC
j_call: TRBJ1-2; v_call: TRBV29-1; clone_size: few; d_call: TRBD1; cdr3_aa: CSVEDQDRGDGYTF; cdr3_nt: TGCAGCGTTGAAGATCAGGACAGGGGAGATGGCTACACCTTC
j_call: TRBJ2-1; v_call: TRBV5-1; clone_size: few; d_call: TRBD1; cdr3_aa: CASSPTGIEQFF; cdr3_nt: TGCGCCAGCAGCCCGACAGGGATAGAGCAGTTCTTC
j_call: TRBJ2-5; v_call: TRBV10-2; clone_size: few; d_call: .; cdr3_aa: CASSEGRARETQYF; cdr3_nt: TGCGCCAGCAGTGAAGGTCGGGCACGAGAGACCCAGTACTTC
j_call: TRBJ2-1; v_call: TRBV10-3; clone_size: .; d_call: TRBD1; cdr3_aa: CAIRAGQGLNNEQFF; cdr3_nt: TGTGCCATCAGGGCGGGACAGGGGCTTAACAATGAGCAGTTCTTC